The clone carrying this T cell receptor beta chain was seen a few times. Its antigen is undetermined. The CDR3 is 14 amino acids. Germline-derived CDR1 and CDR2 are SGHRS and YFSETQ. Losses at the gene ends were 4 bases for V and 9 bases for J; bases not matched to a gene: 7. Sequencing was performed with immunoSEQ multiplex PCR; in TCRdb, only in-frame clones are kept and a portion is missing. The sample contains some 4,500 clones, around four fifths of which appear only once. The data are from a study of immune cell composition in non-small cell lung cancer. Study-wide results and limits: Dominant in vivo tumour-associated clones were not shown to share tumour-reactive sequences. Clones >0.5% enriched in tumour were rarer in adenocarcinoma (around 33%) than squamous (75%). No significant correlation existed between pack-years smoked and tumour clonality. Overall clonality, unlike maximal tumour-associated clone frequency, did not predict TIL reactivity.

The chain uses TRBV5-1 and TRBJ1-6; 7 nucleotides agree with TRBD1. The clonotype comes from a human donor with non-small cell lung cancer. The sample taken for sequencing was lung tumor tissue. The CDR3 nucleotides are TGCGCCAGCAGCCATGGACAGGAGGCTTCACCCCTCCACTTT. Its translation is CASSHGQEASPLHF.